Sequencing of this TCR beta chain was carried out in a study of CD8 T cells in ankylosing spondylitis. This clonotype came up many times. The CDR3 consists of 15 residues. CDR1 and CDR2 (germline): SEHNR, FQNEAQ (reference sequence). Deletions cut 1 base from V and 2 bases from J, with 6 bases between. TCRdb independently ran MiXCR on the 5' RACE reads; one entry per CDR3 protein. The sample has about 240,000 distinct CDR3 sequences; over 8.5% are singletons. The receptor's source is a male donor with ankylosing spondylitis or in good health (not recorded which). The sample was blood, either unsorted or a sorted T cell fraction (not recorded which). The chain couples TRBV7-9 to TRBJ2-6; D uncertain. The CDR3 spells CASSLGRPGANVLTF. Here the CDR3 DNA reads TGTGCCAGCAGCTTAGGCAGACCTGGGGCCAACGTCCTGACTTTC.